The 20 T cell receptor beta chains listed next were all sequenced from one sample in a study of CD8+ T cells in alopecia areata. Extraction of RNA preceded its reverse transcription into cDNA, which served as the sequencing template. Generated by immunoSEQ multiplex PCR, the TCRdb table keeps only in-frame clones and is missing some. The table lists 150,000 to 200,000 clones, roughly 60% of them singletons. Sample treatment: oral pan-JAK inhibitor, 5-10 mg twice daily. Material: CD4+ T cells sorted from blood, obtained at week 24, from a patient treated with tofacitinib. The receptors shown here come from a human donor with alopecia areata.

The chain combines TRBV19 with TRBJ2-1; 9 bases match TRBD1. This CDR3 region has 15 residues. Per germline, CDR1 LNHDA and CDR2 SQIVND (reference sequence). The ends lost 5 bases at V and 4 bases at J; junction bases unmatched: 6. The CDR3 is CASSADRGGYNEQFF. The CDR3 DNA reads as TGTGCCAGTAGTGCGGACAGGGGAGGATACAATGAGCAGTTCTTC.

This chain links TRBV5-1 with TRBJ1-2, with a possible D match to TRBD1 (5 bases). Germline loops: CDR1 SGHRS, CDR2 YFSETQ. Trimming removed 4 bases from V and 4 bases from J, with 14 bases in between. This CDR3 is built from 14 residues. In DNA form, the CDR3 reads TGCGCCAGCAGCCCGGGAGTCGGGGGCTATGGCTACACCTTC. Encoded protein: CASSPGVGGYGYTF.

Only a few counts were recorded for this clone. This chain links TRBV6-6 with TRBJ2-5, with 7 positions matching TRBD1. The junction had 5 bases not matched to a gene; V was cut back by 6 bases and J by 4 bases. Germline CDR1 reads MNHNY; CDR2 reads SVGAGI (reference sequence). The CDR3 spans 13 residues. CDR3 protein: CASSRDRRETQYF. The CDR3 DNA reads TGTGCCAGCAGCCGGGACAGAAGAGAGACCCAGTACTTC.

The chain is built from TRBV25-1 and TRBJ2-3; 9 bases are shared with TRBD1. The CDR3 runs to 16 residues. V shed 5 bases, J shed 5 bases, and the junction held 11 bases outside the gene matches. Germline V gives CDR1 MGHDK, CDR2 SYGVNS. DNA for the CDR3: TGTGCCAGCAGTCTCCGACTGGGACAGGGAGGAGATACGCAGTATTTT. This sequence encodes CASSLRLGQGGDTQYF.

This clone was counted between two and nine times. The chain joins TRBV5-1 to TRBJ2-2; weak D call: TRBD1 (5 bases). This CDR3 spans 15 amino acids. Deletions cut 0 bases from V and 1 base from J, with 7 bases between. Germline assignment: CDR1 SGHRS and CDR2 YFSETQ. CDR3 residues: CASSLATGNTGELFF. The CDR3 DNA reads TGCGCCAGCAGCTTGGCCACAGGGAACACCGGGGAGCTGTTTTTT.

DNA of the CDR3: TGCAGCGTAACAGAGAACTATGGCTACACCTTC. Translation: CSVTENYGYTF. The V call is TRBV29-1, the J call TRBJ1-2; D remains unclear. CDR1 is SQVTM and CDR2 is ANQGSEA in the germline V gene. The CDR3 contains 11 residues. The V end lost 6 bases, the J end lost 2 bases, and 7 bases lay between the germline ends.

The chain uses TRBV30 and TRBJ1-3; D gene unclear. The CDR3 loop spans 14 amino acids. Trimming shortened V by 4 bases and J by 0 bases, and 10 bases separated the two germline ends. Looked up from germline, CDR1 is GTSNPN and CDR2 is SVGIG (reference sequence). The CDR3 DNA is TGTGCCTGGAATCGGGAATCCTCTGGAAACACCATATATTTT. Its protein is CAWNRESSGNTIYF. The full variable domain, its missing parts supplied by reference TRBV30 and TRBJ1-3, is SQTIHQWPATLVQPVGSPLSLECTVEGTSNPNLYWYRQAAGRGLQLLFYSVGIGQISSEVPQNLSASRPQDRQFILSSKKLLLSDSGFYLCAWNRESSGNTIYFGEGSWLTVV.

This clone was found many times. The V gene is TRBV23-1, the J gene TRBJ1-2; D not certain. TRBV23-1 is treated as an ORF (open reading frame) with a function not yet certain. The CDR3 has 14 residues. V dropped 2 bases and J dropped 4 bases, with 11 bases sitting between them. The CDR3 DNA is TGCGCCAGCAGTCAACCAGGACTGATCTATGGCTACACCTTC. Translation gives CASSQPGLIYGYTF.

The chain joins TRBV18 to TRBJ2-3; unclear D gene. Germline lookup yields CDR1 KGHSH and CDR2 LQKENI. Trimming stripped 1 base from V and 3 bases from J, with 2 bases between. The CDR3 totals 12 residues. The CDR3 DNA reads as TGTGCCAGCTCACCACGGACAGATACGCAGTATTTT. It translates to CASSPRTDTQYF.

As concerns this clone: The same CDR3 can be traced to other DNA sequences in this sample. This chain uses TRBV20-1 with TRBJ2-5; TRBD1 might be the D (6 bases). V was cut by 5 bases and J by 4 bases, with 8 bases left in between. This CDR3 is 11 amino acids long. Germline-derived CDR1 and CDR2 are DFQATT and SNEGSKA (reference sequence). CDR3: CSALDRETQYF. The CDR3 DNA sequence: TGCAGTGCTCTGGACAGAGAGACCCAGTACTTC.

This chain connects TRBV7-9 to TRBJ1-5; the D gene is possibly TRBD1 (5 bases). In germline, CDR1 is SEHNR, CDR2 FQNEAQ (reference sequence). The CDR3 consists of 13 residues. The V and J ends lost 3 bases and 5 bases respectively, with 8 bases between them. In nucleotides, the CDR3 is TGTGCCAGCAGCTTTGACAGTTATCAGCCCCAGCATTTT. It encodes CASSFDSYQPQHF.

In its sample, this clone was seen once. The rearrangement links TRBV15 to TRBJ1-3, with a possible D match to TRBD1 (6 bases). Trimming took off 1 base at V and 4 bases at J, with 14 bases between the two ends. CDR1 is LNHNV, CDR2 YYDKDF, per germline (reference sequence). The CDR3 contains 16 residues. The CDR3 bases are TGTGCCACCAGCAGAGCGGCGGGGGCGTTCGGAAACACCATATATTTT. Translated, it gives CATSRAAGAFGNTIYF.

The rearrangement joins TRBV7-8 to TRBJ2-3, with D perhaps matching TRBD1 (5 bases). The CDR3 sequence is 15 residues long. From germline, CDR1 is SGHVS and CDR2 FQNEAQ. The V and J ends lost 5 bases and 4 bases respectively, with 16 bases between them. The CDR3 bases are TGTGCCAGCAGCCATAAGGGGTTGACCCCAGATACGCAGTATTTT. Its protein product is CASSHKGLTPDTQYF.

The CDR3 region has the DNA TGCGCCAGCAGCTTGGAGGGAGGCTTAAACTATGGCTACACCTTC. Amino acid sequence: CASSLEGGLNYGYTF. The V call is TRBV5-1, the J call TRBJ1-2; D remains unclear. V was cut by 0 bases and J by 2 bases, with 11 bases left in between. This CDR3 contains 15 residues. Germline-derived CDR1 and CDR2 are SGHRS and YFSETQ.

The sample holds a few counts of this clone. The same CDR3 also results from other DNA sequences found in this sample. The chain uses TRBV5-1 and TRBJ2-2; D is undetermined. V was clipped by 1 base and J by 2 bases, with 9 bases between them. Germline V gives CDR1 SGHRS, CDR2 YFSETQ. The CDR3 extends over 15 amino acids. The CDR3 DNA sequence: TGCGCCAGCAGCTTGTTACAGACCAACACCGGGGAGCTGTTTTTT. Protein: CASSLLQTNTGELFF.

The chain is built from TRBV30 and TRBJ2-7, with 9 bases fitting TRBD1. Looked up from germline, CDR1 is GTSNPN and CDR2 is SVGIG (reference sequence). The CDR3 extends over 15 amino acids. V was pared by 1 base and J by 4 bases, with 8 bases of the junction left unmatched. The DNA of the CDR3 is TGTGCCTGGAGTGCCCAGGACAGGGGCGGGTACGAGCAGTACTTC. It is translated as CAWSAQDRGGYEQYF.

V is TRBV7-9 and J is TRBJ1-4, with D possibly being TRBD1 (6 bases). The V end was cut by 6 bases, the J end by 7 bases, with 18 bases between. The CDR3 is 15 residues long. The V gene's germline CDR1 is SEHNR and CDR2 FQNEAQ (reference sequence). This CDR3 is CASRPTGARGEKLFF. In DNA, the CDR3 is TGTGCCAGCAGACCCACGGGGGCCAGGGGTGAAAAACTGTTTTTT.

This chain's CDR3 is CASSTQVVAFF. Here the CDR3 DNA reads TGTGCCAGTAGTACTCAGGTGGTGGCTTTCTTT. The V gene is TRBV19, the J gene TRBJ1-1, with D unclear. V was pared by 4 bases and J by 11 bases, with 11 bases between. Per the germline V gene, CDR1 is LNHDA and CDR2 is SQIVND (reference sequence). The CDR3 sequence is 11 residues long.

This clone has only a few counts. CDR3 bases: TGCAGCGTTGGAAAGGGGGTCGGTAATGAGCAGTTCTTC. Protein product: CSVGKGVGNEQFF. The rearrangement links TRBV29-1 to TRBJ2-1; D is possibly TRBD1 (6 bases). The CDR3 is made up of 13 amino acids. Trimming shortened V by 4 bases and J by 7 bases, and 14 bases separated the two germline ends. From germline, CDR1 is SQVTM and CDR2 ANQGSEA.

This clone has a single count. This chain links TRBV15 with TRBJ1-1; 8 bases are shared with TRBD1. The trim removed 7 bases at V and 1 base at J, leaving 5 bases unmatched. This CDR3 contains 14 residues. Germline V gene sequence: CDR1 LNHNV, CDR2 YYDKDF (reference sequence). The CDR3 loop reads CATKWGQANTEAFF. The CDR3 region has the DNA TGTGCCACCAAGTGGGGACAGGCGAACACTGAAGCTTTCTTT.